This T cell receptor (beta chain) was found in a study of T cell repertoires in cytomegalovirus infection. Across the whole study: Shared public TCR beta signatures pointed to both CMV infection and a matching HLA type.

MiXCR, applied by TCRdb to the reads, yields one record per CDR3 protein. The sample includes roughly 920,000 distinct CDR3 sequences, 30% to 40% of them seen just once. Concerning this clonotype: Its target is unknown.

V was cut by 8 bases and J by 2 bases, with 13 bases left in between. Germline CDR1 WSHSY, CDR2 SAAADI. This CDR3 has 14 amino acids. The V call is TRBV10-2, the J call TRBJ2-1, with D possibly matching TRBD2 (6 bases). Sequenced material: cultured CD8+ T cells from PBMCs, taken from culture after CMV antigen stimulation. This clonotype originated in a human donor in good health (CMV status not recorded). Some clones in this sample may be carry-over from other donors' samples. This CDR3 reads CASGGVSPYNEQFF. Written as DNA, the CDR3 is TGCGCCAGCGGAGGGGTGTCGCCCTACAATGAGCAGTTCTTC.